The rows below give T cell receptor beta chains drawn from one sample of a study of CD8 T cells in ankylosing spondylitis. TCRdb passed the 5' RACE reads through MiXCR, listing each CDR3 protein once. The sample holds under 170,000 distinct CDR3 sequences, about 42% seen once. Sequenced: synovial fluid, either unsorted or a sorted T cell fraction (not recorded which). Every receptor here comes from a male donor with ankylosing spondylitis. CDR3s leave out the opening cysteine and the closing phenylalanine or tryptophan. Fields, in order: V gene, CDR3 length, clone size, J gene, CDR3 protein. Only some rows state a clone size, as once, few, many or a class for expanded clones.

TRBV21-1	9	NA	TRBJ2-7	ASAYSYEQY
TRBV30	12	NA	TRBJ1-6	AWSPGRRNSPLH
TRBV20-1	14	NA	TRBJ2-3	SARPTSGRVTDTQY
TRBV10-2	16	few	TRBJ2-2	ASSALAGGFTNTGELF
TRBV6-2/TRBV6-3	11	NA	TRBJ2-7	ASSYGPPLEQY
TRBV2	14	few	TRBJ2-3	ASSDRQAVSTDTQY
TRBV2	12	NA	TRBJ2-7	ASSEGGATYEQY
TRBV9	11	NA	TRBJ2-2	ASSVGETGELF
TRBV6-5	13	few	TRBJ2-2	ASSYGVENTGELF
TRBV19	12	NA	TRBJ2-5	ASSMVANQETQY
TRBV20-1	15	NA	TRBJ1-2	SARGAGSGRGSWGYT
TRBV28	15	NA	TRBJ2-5	ASSKGLAGGLGETQY
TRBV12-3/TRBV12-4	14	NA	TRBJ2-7	ASSWAGQGDLYEQY
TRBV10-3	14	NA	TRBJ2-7	AISATLDRGPYEQY
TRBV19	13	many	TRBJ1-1	ASKGPGQLNTEAF
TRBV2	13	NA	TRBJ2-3	ASSPRTSGTDTQY
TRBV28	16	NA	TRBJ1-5	ASSLFPGAKFPDQPQH
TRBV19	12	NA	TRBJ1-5	ASARAPVVWPQH
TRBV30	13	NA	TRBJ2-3	AWSVLAIGTDTQY
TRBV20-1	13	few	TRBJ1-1	SARDFAGGDTEAF
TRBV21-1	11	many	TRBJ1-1	ASNPVQEHEAF
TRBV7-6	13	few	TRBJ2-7	ASSPTGGQTYEQY
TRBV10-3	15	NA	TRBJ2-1	AISAHPGTPESHEQF
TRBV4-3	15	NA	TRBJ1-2	ASSPLAGQLRNYGYT
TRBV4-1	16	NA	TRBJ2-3	ASSQGPVSWGATDTQY
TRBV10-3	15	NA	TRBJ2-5	AISDPGLAGGRETQY
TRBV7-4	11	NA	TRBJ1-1	ASSRRLAGEAF
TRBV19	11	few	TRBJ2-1	ASSIYTYNEQF
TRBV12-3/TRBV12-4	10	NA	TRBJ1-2	ASRPTNYGYT
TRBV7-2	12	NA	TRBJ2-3	ASSSDGTLDTQY
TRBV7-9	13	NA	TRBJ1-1	ASSVTGGMNTEAF
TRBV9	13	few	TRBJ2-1	ASSVVAGGGYEQF
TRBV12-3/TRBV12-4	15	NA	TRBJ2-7	ASSKPDGGPHIYEQY
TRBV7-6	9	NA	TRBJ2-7	ASGLNDEQY